These T cell receptor beta chains were read from a single sample in a study of blood T cell repertoires in COVID-19. TCRdb's copy holds only in-frame clones and misses some; the assay was immunoSEQ multiplex PCR. The data hold roughly 220,000 clones, with roughly 89% observed a single time. What was sequenced was PBMCs or T cells enriched from blood (not recorded which). The receptors were gathered from a woman aged 40 to 55 who had recovered from COVID-19. Each CDR3 is given with its conserved first and last residue. D genes are given only for firm matches. The size of a clone is reported for some rows only, either as once, few or many, or as a class for expanded clones.

TRBV9	TRBJ2-6	-	-	CASSVDMWAAGANVLTF	TGTGCCAGCAGCGTAGACATGTGGGCCGCTGGGGCCAACGTCCTGACTTTC
TRBV4-3	TRBJ2-3	TRBD2	-	CASSAGLAGLGDTQYF	TGCGCCAGCAGCGCGGGACTAGCTGGGCTTGGGGATACGCAGTATTTT
TRBV5-5	TRBJ2-2	-	-	CASSPLVNTGELFF	TGTGCCAGCAGCCCCCTAGTGAACACCGGGGAGCTGTTTTTT
TRBV3-1/TRBV3-2	TRBJ1-1	-	-	CASSQVFLTEAFF	TGTGCCAGCAGCCAAGTATTTCTCACAGAAGCTTTCTTT
TRBV5-1	TRBJ2-7	-	-	CASSLAQGPRGREQYF	TGCGCCAGCAGCTTGGCACAGGGCCCCAGGGGTCGCGAGCAGTACTTC
TRBV4-1	TRBJ2-1	-	-	CASSQDPDLGRWNEQFF	TGCGCCAGCAGCCAGGACCCGGACCTGGGGAGATGGAATGAGCAGTTCTTC
TRBV19	TRBJ2-7	-	-	CASSIQPGDEQYF	TGTGCCAGTAGTATTCAGCCGGGAGACGAGCAGTACTTC
TRBV19	TRBJ2-2	-	-	CASSGVINTGELFF	TGTGCCAGTAGCGGAGTAATTAACACCGGGGAGCTGTTTTTT
TRBV2	TRBJ1-2	-	-	CASSQDREYGYTF	TGTGCCAGCAGCCAGGACAGAGAATATGGCTACACCTTC
TRBV9	TRBJ1-5	-	-	CASSVAPGQPQHF	TGTGCCAGCAGCGTAGCCCCCGGGCAGCCCCAGCATTTT
TRBV13	TRBJ2-3	-	-	CASQQLTGVRTDTQYF	TGTGCCTCACAGCAGCTTACGGGAGTTCGTACAGATACGCAGTATTTT
TRBV2	TRBJ1-4	TRBD1	-	CASSFSTGTGGEKLFF	TGTGCCAGCAGTTTTTCCACCGGGACAGGAGGTGAAAAACTGTTTTTT
TRBV7-2	TRBJ2-1	-	few	CASSLGAGGYNEQFF	TGTGCCAGCAGCTTGGGGGCTGGCGGCTACAATGAGCAGTTCTTC